This entry describes one T cell receptor beta chain. Mismatch with germline at one junction end may stem from a read error. The sample originates from a study of blood T cell repertoires in COVID-19. Study details: Acute and convalescent COVID-19 specimens originated in the United States, Italy and Spain.

The CDR3 is 14 amino acids. Germline values: CDR1 MDHEN, CDR2 SYDVKM. In the source study's methods: Counts of nucleated cells, estimated from reference gene primer amplification, were obtained. Data came from immunoSEQ multiplex PCR; TCRdb stores just in-frame clones and leaves some out. V and J calls and clone size are those listed in that table; D and trimming were worked out from the DNA. The sample has about 84,000 clones, 83% seen once. The sequencing sample was made of peripheral blood. This chain joins TRBV28 and TRBJ2-7; 10 nucleotides align to TRBD2. The clonotype comes from an elderly woman with acute or convalescent COVID-19. CDR3 in DNA: TGTGCCAGCAGCAATAGCGGGAGGACCCTAAGCGAGAACTTC. Protein sequence: CASSNSGRTLSENF.